The 6 T cell receptor beta chains presented below share a single source sample, sequenced in a study of T cell responses to AZD1222 COVID-19 vaccine. Profiling relied on immunoSEQ multiplex PCR, and the TCRdb table lists in-frame clones only, not all of them. The sample consists of about 75,000 clones, 88% of them appearing once. Material: peripheral blood, obtained 28 days after the second dose of the MenACWY control vaccine. These receptors all stem from an adult who received the MenACWY meningococcal vaccine as a control.

In its sample, this clone was seen a few times. The identical CDR3 is also encoded by other nucleotide sequences in the sample. The chain joins TRBV9 to TRBJ1-1; D is undetermined. The length of the CDR3 is 13 residues. The V gene's germline CDR1 is SGDLS and CDR2 YYNGEE. Trimming took 0 bases from V and 3 from J, leaving 6 bases between them. The CDR3 DNA reads as TGTGCCAGCAGCGTAGGTGGATACACTGAAGCTTTCTTT. It codes for CASSVGGYTEAFF. Full variable domain (missing parts from reference TRBV9 and TRBJ1-1): DSGVTQTPKHLITATGQRVTLRCSPRSGDLSVYWYQQSLDQGLQFLIQYYNGEERAKGNILERFSAQQFPDLHSELNLSSLELGDSALYFCASSVGGYTEAFFGQGTRLTVV.

The DNA for the CDR3 is TGTGCCTGGACACTCGGATTCGGGCAGCCCCAGCATTTT. This sequence encodes CAWTLGFGQPQHF. The chain carries TRBV30 and TRBJ1-5; unclear D gene. Germline loops: CDR1 GTSNPN, CDR2 SVGIG (reference sequence). V lost 4 bases to trimming and J lost 7 bases, with 14 bases between them. The CDR3 consists of 13 residues.

This clone was observed a handful of times. The V and J genes are TRBV11-2 and TRBJ1-3; no clear D. The V and J ends lost 0 bases and 2 bases respectively, with 8 bases between them. This CDR3 contains 15 residues. Germline V gives CDR1 SGHAT, CDR2 FQNNGV. In DNA form, the CDR3 reads TGTGCCAGCAGCTTAGATCGTGGGGCTGGAAACACCATATATTTT. It is translated as CASSLDRGAGNTIYF.

The CDR3: CASGISASEQYF. CDR3 bases: TGTGCCTCGGGAATCTCTGCGAGCGAGCAGTACTTC. The V and J genes are TRBV30 and TRBJ2-7; the D gene is possibly TRBD2 (5 bases). V was shortened by 7 bases and J by 6 bases, with 16 bases between the two germline ends. CDR1 and CDR2 from the germline V gene are GTSNPN and SVGIG (reference sequence). This CDR3 comprises 12 residues.

V is TRBV2 and J is TRBJ2-1; 11 nucleotides match TRBD2. Germline CDR1 SNHLY, CDR2 FYNNEI. V shed 3 bases and J 10 bases; nucleotides not matched to a gene: 8. This CDR3 spans 15 amino acids. The CDR3 region has the DNA TGTGCCAGCAGTGAGGGGTCTAGCGGGGGGTCCGAGCAGTTCTTC. This encodes CASSEGSSGGSEQFF. The whole variable domain, remainder taken from reference TRBV2 and TRBJ2-1, is EPEVTQTPSHQVTQMGQEVILRCVPISNHLYFYWYRQILGQKVEFLVSFYNNEISEKSEIFDDQFSVERPDGSNFTLKIRSTKLEDSAMYFCASSEGSSGGSEQFFGPGTRLTVL.

This chain joins TRBV5-4 and TRBJ2-7; TRBD2 is a possible D gene (5 bases). Trimming removed 6 bases from V and 5 bases from J, with 15 bases in between. The length of the CDR3 is 13 residues. Per germline, CDR1 SGHNT and CDR2 YYREEE (reference sequence). The CDR3 here is CASKPGDWNEQYF. As DNA, the CDR3 is TGTGCCAGCAAACCCGGGGATTGGAACGAGCAGTACTTC.